The clone carrying this TCR beta chain has only a few counts. Its antigen is unidentified. This sample was taken from a study of T cells in Graves' hyperthyroidism and ophthalmopathy. Overall study results and limits: Most thyroid clonotypes expanded above 0.001 appeared in blood too.

There are 15 residues in the CDR3. Germline CDR1 SEHNR, CDR2 FQNEAQ (reference sequence). Trimming shortened V by 1 base and J by 0 bases, and 7 bases separated the two germline ends. Each person with ophthalmopathy scored at least 3 on the Clinical Activity Score, reached NOSPECS grade 4 or higher, and had been ill under 3 months. Not enrolled were patients with uncontrolled infection, other autoimmune disease, pregnancy or lactation. Diagnosis rested on symptoms, serum thyroxine and TRAb, thyroid ultrasound, and orbital computed tomography. The investigators amplified TCR beta CDR3 regions from RNA transcripts. Using the HTBI primer set, a first-round RT-PCR was run on the TCR CDR3. One entry per CDR3 protein, called by TCRdb with MiXCR from the multiplex PCR reads. The data show about 600,000 distinct CDR3 sequences, about a sixth seen once.

Source material: blood. V is TRBV7-9 and J is TRBJ1-3; no clear D gene. The receptor was derived from a woman aged 40 to 50 with Graves' ophthalmopathy. In nucleotides, the CDR3 is TGTGCCAGCAGCTTAGACGTTAGCTCTGGAAACACCATATATTTT. Translation gives CASSLDVSSGNTIYF.